The T cell receptor (beta chain) described here comes from a study of beta chain features in type 1 diabetes. This clone was recorded once. Its antigen is not known. Regarding the study as a whole: It was not settled here whether HLA type affects TCRB rearrangement. VDJ junctions sequenced from type 1 diabetes patients showed fewer insertions and more deletions.

Researchers reported sorting CD4+ naive, central memory, regulatory and stem cell-like memory cells via CD45RO/CCR7/CD25/CD127/CD95/CD27. Purity exceeding 95% was reached by all sorted populations. TCRB transcripts that were expressed got sequenced, as all of the isolated RNA had been reverse transcribed. Produced via immunoSEQ multiplex PCR; TCRdb's table is partial and in-frame only. The sample lists about 330,000 clones, 9.5% to 11% occurring once. The germline V and J ends were trimmed by 5 bases and 0 bases, with 12 bases remaining between them. The CDR3 is 15 residues long. The germline V gene encodes CDR1 SGHTA and CDR2 FQGNSA.

Input material: naive CD4+ T cells from blood. The TCR sequence derives from a woman in her twenties or thirties in good health. The V gene is TRBV7-2, the J gene TRBJ2-3, with D tentatively TRBD1 (5 bases). In DNA form, the CDR3 reads TGTGCCAGCAGCAGGACATTTACTAGCACAGATACGCAGTATTTT. Protein product: CASSRTFTSTDTQYF.